Presented here are 25 T cell receptor beta chains from one specimen sequenced in a study of T cell therapy after organ transplantation. As for time point: 20-29 weeks after completion of therapy. The antigens these receptors bind are not known. Generated by immunoSEQ multiplex PCR, the TCRdb table keeps only in-frame clones and is missing some. There are about 20,000 clones in the sample; 84% occur only once, and under 45% lies in the top ten. Sequenced here: CD8+ T cells from blood, sampled after autologous CMV-specific T cell therapy. These receptors were obtained from a human patient who had received a solid organ transplant and had CMV disease. Some T cells may be the graft donor's.

The J gene is TRBJ1-5, the V gene TRBV4-3; D is uncertain. Germline loops: CDR1 LGHNA, CDR2 YSLEER. The CDR3 runs to 17 residues. The V gene lost 0 bases and the J gene lost 0 bases, with 12 bases spanning the gap. CDR3 sequence: CASSQDWRQYSNQPQHF. CDR3 bases: TGCGCCAGCAGCCAAGATTGGCGGCAGTATAGCAATCAGCCCCAGCATTTT.

The V and J genes are TRBV7-6 and TRBJ1-1; D uncertain. The V end lost 0 bases, the J end lost 0 bases, and 8 bases lay between the germline ends. Looked up from germline, CDR1 is SGHVS and CDR2 is FNYEAQ. The CDR3 contains 15 residues. CDR3 in DNA: TGTGCCAGCAGCTTAGCCCCCGGGGTGAACACTGAAGCTTTCTTT. Translated, it gives CASSLAPGVNTEAFF. Using reference TRBV7-6 and TRBJ1-1 for the parts outside the CDR3, the full variable domain is GAGVSQSPRYKVTKRGQDVALRCDPISGHVSLYWYRQALGQGPEFLTYFNYEAQQDKSGLPNDRFSAERPEGSISTLTIQRTEQRDSAMYRCASSLAPGVNTEAFFGQGTRLTVV.

The chain employs TRBV4-3 and TRBJ1-1; possibly TRBD1 for D (5 bases). Trimming shortened V by 6 bases and J by 3 bases, and 23 bases separated the two germline ends. There are 17 residues in the CDR3. Per germline, CDR1 LGHNA and CDR2 YSLEER. CDR3 residues: CASRYFGTEKGDTEAFF. The CDR3 nucleotides read TGCGCCAGCAGGTATTTCGGGACCGAAAAGGGCGACACTGAAGCTTTCTTT.

The chain uses TRBV9 and TRBJ2-1; 12 positions agree with TRBD2. The junction had 23 bases not matched to a gene; V was cut back by 4 bases and J by 0 bases. Germline values: CDR1 SGDLS, CDR2 YYNGEE. The CDR3 is 23 amino acids. CDR3 protein: CASSPPQLAGGLVLPYSYNEQFF. The CDR3 nucleotides are TGTGCCAGCAGCCCTCCCCAACTAGCGGGAGGCTTAGTTCTTCCATACTCCTACAATGAGCAGTTCTTC.

This clone has just one count. The V and J genes are TRBV28 and TRBJ1-5, with a weak D call TRBD1 (5 bases). Trimming pared 2 bases from V and 6 bases from J, leaving 11 bases between. Germline V gene lookup returns CDR1 MDHEN and CDR2 SYDVKM. The length of the CDR3 is 14 residues. The CDR3 sequence is CASSLLGLTQPQHF. DNA of the CDR3: TGTGCCAGCAGTTTACTGGGACTGACTCAGCCCCAGCATTTT.

This rearrangement joins TRBV2 to TRBJ1-3; 7 bases match TRBD1. CDR1 is SNHLY and CDR2 is FYNNEI in the germline V gene. Trimming at V came to 6 bases and at J to 2 bases, leaving 7 bases not matched to a gene. The CDR3 spans 15 residues. Written as DNA, the CDR3 is TGTGCCAGCAGAAACAGGGGTCCCCCTGGAAACACCATATATTTT. Translated: CASRNRGPPGNTIYF. Based on the CDR3 plus reference TRBV2 and TRBJ1-3, the full variable domain is EPEVTQTPSHQVTQMGQEVILRCVPISNHLYFYWYRQILGQKVEFLVSFYNNEISEKSEIFDDQFSVERPDGSNFTLKIRSTKLEDSAMYFCASRNRGPPGNTIYFGEGSWLTVV.

The chain combines TRBV7-9 with TRBJ1-1; no firm D call. This CDR3 has 14 residues. V lost 1 base and J lost 1, with 7 bases in between. CDR1 is SEHNR and CDR2 is FQNEAQ in the germline V gene (reference sequence). CDR3 nucleotides: TGTGCCAGCAGCTTAGTCTTGGGGAACACTGAAGCTTTCTTT. The encoded protein is CASSLVLGNTEAFF.

This chain connects TRBV5-5 to TRBJ2-7; TRBD1 matches 8 bases. Germline CDR1 and CDR2: SGHKS and YYEKEE (reference sequence). CDR3 length: 16 amino acids. V gave up 4 bases and J gave up 3 bases; unmatched junction bases: 12. CDR3 sequence reads: CASSPTGVGELYEQYF. CDR3 coding DNA: TGTGCCAGCAGCCCGACAGGGGTCGGTGAACTCTACGAGCAGTACTTC.

The rearrangement joins TRBV25-1 to TRBJ1-1; no reliable D call. There are 14 residues in the CDR3. The ends were cut back, 1 base at V and 4 bases at J, with 10 bases in the middle. Germline CDR1 reads MGHDK; CDR2 reads SYGVNS. In DNA form, the CDR3 reads TGTGCCAGCAGTGAATCCGGGGTCAGCACTGAAGCTTTCTTT. Translating it yields CASSESGVSTEAFF.

This chain connects TRBV19 to TRBJ1-2; D is unresolved. This CDR3 region has 14 residues. Germline lookup yields CDR1 LNHDA and CDR2 SQIVND (reference sequence). Between the trimmed V and J ends, which lost 7 bases and 4 bases, there was a span of 16 bases. DNA of the CDR3: TGTGCCAGTAAAACCCGGGTTCCGTTCTATGGCTACACCTTC. It specifies CASKTRVPFYGYTF. The variable domain in full, completed from reference TRBV19 and TRBJ1-2, reads DGGITQSPKYLFRKEGQNVTLSCEQNLNHDAMYWYRQDPGQGLRLIYYSQIVNDFQKGDIAEGYSVSREKKESFPLTVTSAQKNPTAFYLCASKTRVPFYGYTFGSGTRLTVV.

The chain is built from TRBV6-5 and TRBJ2-7, with TRBD1 as a possible D gene (6 bases). This CDR3 contains 13 residues. The germline gives CDR1 MNHEY, CDR2 SVGAGI. The V end lost 6 bases, the J end lost 7 bases, and 16 bases lay between the germline ends. CDR3 sequence (DNA): TGTGCCAGCAGCCTCGGGACACCGAGGGAGCAGTACTTC. Translating gives CASSLGTPREQYF.

The chain combines TRBV5-6 with TRBJ2-7, with 8 bases matching TRBD1. V lost 4 bases and J lost 4; bases outside the gene matches: 10. The CDR3 is made up of 15 amino acids. Germline assignment: CDR1 SGHDT and CDR2 YYEEEE. The CDR3 reads CASSTWTGLKYEQYF. CDR3 bases: TGTGCCAGCAGCACATGGACAGGGTTAAAGTACGAGCAGTACTTC.

This clone rates as hyperexpanded. The V call is TRBV4-2, the J call TRBJ1-2; D remains unclear. Germline CDR1 is LGHNA and CDR2 is YNFKEQ. V shed 1 base and J shed 8 bases, with 17 bases lying between them. The CDR3 runs 15 residues. Written as DNA, the CDR3 is TGTGCCAGCAGCCAAGCCCTTTGCTCCTGGTGCGGCTACACCTTC. Translated, it gives CASSQALCSWCGYTF.

The CDR3 reads CASMGWPKNTEAFF. The CDR3 nucleotides read TGTGCCAGCATGGGCTGGCCGAAGAACACTGAAGCTTTCTTT. The rearrangement uses TRBV6-6 and TRBJ1-1; the D is unclear. V was pared by 7 bases and J by 1 base, with 13 bases between. The length of the CDR3 is 14 residues. The germline gives CDR1 MNHNY, CDR2 SVGAGI (reference sequence).

V usage is TRBV11-3 and J usage is TRBJ2-3; 9 bases fit TRBD1. Germline loops: CDR1 SGHNT, CDR2 YENEEA. The CDR3 length is 14 residues. V lost 5 bases to trimming and J lost 5 bases; unmatched junction nucleotides: 5. The DNA of the CDR3 is TGTGCCAGCAGCCCAAGGACAGGGGAAGATACGCAGTATTTT. As protein: CASSPRTGEDTQYF.

In this sample, this clone turned up a few times. This chain links TRBV5-6 with TRBJ2-5; TRBD2 matches at 7 bases. The CDR3 totals 17 residues. V was clipped by 1 base and J by 5 bases; unmatched bases: 14. Germline V CDR1 and CDR2: SGHDT, YYEEEE. The DNA of the CDR3 is TGTGCCAGCAGCTTGAGTAGGCTAGCGGAACTTGGGGAGACCCAGTACTTC. The encoded protein is CASSLSRLAELGETQYF. The whole variable domain, filled in from reference TRBV5-6 and TRBJ2-5, reads DAGVTQSPTHLIKTRGQQVTLRCSPKSGHDTVSWYQQALGQGPQFIFQYYEEEERQRGNFPDRFSGHQFPNYSSELNVNALLLGDSALYLCASSLSRLAELGETQYFGPGTRLLVL.

V gene TRBV11-3 combines with J gene TRBJ2-2; D might be TRBD2 (6 bases). V lost 6 bases and J lost 1, with 15 bases in between. The CDR3 sequence is 16 residues long. CDR1 is SGHNT and CDR2 is YENEEA in the germline V gene. The CDR3 loop reads CASRLRGGENTGELFF. The CDR3 DNA is TGTGCCAGCAGGTTACGGGGCGGGGAGAACACCGGGGAGCTGTTTTTT.

The gene calls are TRBV15 and TRBJ1-4, with D hard to call. There are 15 residues in the CDR3. Germline values: CDR1 LNHNV, CDR2 YYDKDF (reference sequence). V was shortened by 2 bases and J by 8 bases, with 15 bases between the two germline ends. This CDR3 reads CATSRMRDGPEKLFF. CDR3 nucleotides: TGTGCCACCAGCAGAATGAGGGATGGTCCGGAAAAACTGTTTTTT. Complete variable domain (other parts from reference TRBV15 and TRBJ1-4): DAMVIQNPRYQVTQFGKPVTLSCSQTLNHNVMYWYQQKSSQAPKLLFHYYDKDFNNEADTPDNFQSRRPNTSFCFLDIRSPGLGDTAMYLCATSRMRDGPEKLFFGSGTQLSVL.

The genes are TRBV19 and TRBJ2-1; 12 nucleotides align to TRBD2. The ends lost 6 bases at V and 8 bases at J; junction bases unmatched: 5. Looked up from germline, CDR1 is LNHDA and CDR2 is SQIVND (reference sequence). The CDR3 loop spans 14 amino acids. The CDR3 region is CASRASGGADEQFF. CDR3 nucleotide sequence: TGTGCCAGTAGGGCTAGCGGGGGGGCTGATGAGCAGTTCTTC.

In its sample, this clone was seen a few times. Other DNA sequences of this sample code for an identical CDR3. The CDR3 region is CASSLGQGAREQYF. DNA of the CDR3: TGTGCCAGCAGCCTAGGGCAGGGGGCGAGGGAGCAGTACTTC. V usage is TRBV5-6 and J usage is TRBJ2-7; 8 nucleotides match TRBD1. The CDR3 runs to 14 residues. Trimming took 4 bases from V and 7 from J; bases not matched to a gene: 10. Germline CDR1 SGHDT, CDR2 YYEEEE.

The chain combines TRBV5-1 with TRBJ2-7; the match to TRBD2 covers 7 bases. Trimming cost V 0 bases and J 2 bases; bases outside gene matches: 14. In germline, CDR1 is SGHRS, CDR2 YFSETQ. The CDR3 loop spans 18 amino acids. The CDR3, as DNA: TGCGCCAGCAGCTTGGGGGGTATATTAGCGGGCCTCCCCTACGAGCAGTACTTC. Protein sequence: CASSLGGILAGLPYEQYF.

This clone turned up a few times. The CDR3 DNA reads as TGCGCCAGCAGCCAAACGGCCCTGGGGAATGAGCAGTTCTTC. Translated: CASSQTALGNEQFF. The gene calls are TRBV4-3 and TRBJ2-1; D unclear. Trimming took 2 bases from V and 7 from J, leaving 12 bases between them. The CDR3 contains 14 residues. Germline V gene data show CDR1 as LGHNA and CDR2 as YSLEER.

This chain uses TRBV6-5 with TRBJ1-1; maybe TRBD1 (6 bases). The germline V gene encodes CDR1 MNHEY and CDR2 SVGAGI. CDR3 size: 13 residues. Trimming left V 11 bases short and J 4 bases short, with 17 bases between. CDR3 sequence: CAAEGEPSTEAFF. Here the CDR3 DNA reads TGTGCCGCAGAGGGGGAGCCGTCCACTGAAGCTTTCTTT.

The CDR3 DNA sequence: TGTGCCAGCAGCGGCGGGACTAGCGGGGCAGAGCAGTACTTC. Translation gives CASSGGTSGAEQYF. The chain uses TRBV9 and TRBJ2-7; 13 bases line up with TRBD2. J gave up 7 bases and V 3 bases, and 4 bases lay outside the gene matches. Germline assignment: CDR1 SGDLS and CDR2 YYNGEE. The CDR3 runs to 14 residues.

The V gene is TRBV28, the J gene TRBJ2-7, with 10 bases fitting TRBD1. Germline CDR1 and CDR2: MDHEN and SYDVKM. CDR3 length: 15 residues. Germline trimming cut 5 bases from V and 2 bases from J; bases unmatched to any gene: 6. The CDR3 region is CASSLGTGDTYEQYF. CDR3 DNA: TGTGCCAGCAGTCTCGGGACAGGGGACACCTACGAGCAGTACTTC. Combining the CDR3 with reference TRBV28 and TRBJ2-7 gives the whole variable domain DVKVTQSSRYLVKRTGEKVFLECVQDMDHENMFWYRQDPGLGLRLIYFSYDVKMKEKGDIPEGYSVSREKKERFSLILESASTNQTSMYLCASSLGTGDTYEQYFGPGTRLTVT.